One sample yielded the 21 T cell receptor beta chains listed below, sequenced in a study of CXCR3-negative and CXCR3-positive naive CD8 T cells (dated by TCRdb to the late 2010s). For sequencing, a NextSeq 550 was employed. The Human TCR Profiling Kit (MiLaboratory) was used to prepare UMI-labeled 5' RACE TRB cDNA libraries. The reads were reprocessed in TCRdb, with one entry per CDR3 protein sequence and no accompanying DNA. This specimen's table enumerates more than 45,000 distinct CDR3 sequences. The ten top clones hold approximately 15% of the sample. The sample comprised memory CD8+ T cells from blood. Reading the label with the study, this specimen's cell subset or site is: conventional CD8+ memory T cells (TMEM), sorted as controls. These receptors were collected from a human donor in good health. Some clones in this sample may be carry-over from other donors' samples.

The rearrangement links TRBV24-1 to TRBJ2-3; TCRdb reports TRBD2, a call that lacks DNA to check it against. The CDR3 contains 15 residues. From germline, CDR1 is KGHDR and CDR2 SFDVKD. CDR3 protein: CATSDLAESTDTQYF.

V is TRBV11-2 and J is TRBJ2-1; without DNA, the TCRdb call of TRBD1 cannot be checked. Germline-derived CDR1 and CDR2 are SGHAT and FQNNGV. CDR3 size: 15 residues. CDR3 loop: CASGYRVRFYNEQFF.

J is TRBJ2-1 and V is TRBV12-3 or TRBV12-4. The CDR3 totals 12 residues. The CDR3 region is CASSLASNEQFF.

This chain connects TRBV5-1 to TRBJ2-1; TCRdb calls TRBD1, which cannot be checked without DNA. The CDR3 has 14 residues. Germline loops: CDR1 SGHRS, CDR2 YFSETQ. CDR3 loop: CASSSYPSPNEQFF.

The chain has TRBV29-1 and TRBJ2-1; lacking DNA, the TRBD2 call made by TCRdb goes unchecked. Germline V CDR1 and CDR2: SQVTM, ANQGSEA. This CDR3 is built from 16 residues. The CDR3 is CSVEGQGLAGVYEQFF.

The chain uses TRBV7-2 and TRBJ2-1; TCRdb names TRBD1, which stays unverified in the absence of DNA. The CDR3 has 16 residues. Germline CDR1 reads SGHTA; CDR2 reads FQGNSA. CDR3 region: CASSSLLRQGANEQFF.

The CDR3 sequence is CATLGLAVPNTGELFF. This rearrangement joins TRBV28 to TRBJ2-2; TCRdb's D call of TRBD2 is untestable without DNA. The CDR3 runs 16 residues. Per germline, CDR1 MDHEN and CDR2 SYDVKM.

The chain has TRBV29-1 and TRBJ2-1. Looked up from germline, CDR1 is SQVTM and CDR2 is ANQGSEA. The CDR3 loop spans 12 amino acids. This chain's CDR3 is CSVEEPYNEQFF.

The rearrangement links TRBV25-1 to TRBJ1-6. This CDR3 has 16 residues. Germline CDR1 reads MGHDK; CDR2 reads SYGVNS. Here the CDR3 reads CASAHKDSSYNSPLHF.

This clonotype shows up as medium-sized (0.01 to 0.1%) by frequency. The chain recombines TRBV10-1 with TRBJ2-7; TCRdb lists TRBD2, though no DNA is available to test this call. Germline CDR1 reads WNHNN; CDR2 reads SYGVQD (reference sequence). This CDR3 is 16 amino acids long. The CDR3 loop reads CASSEWTSGGFYEQYF.

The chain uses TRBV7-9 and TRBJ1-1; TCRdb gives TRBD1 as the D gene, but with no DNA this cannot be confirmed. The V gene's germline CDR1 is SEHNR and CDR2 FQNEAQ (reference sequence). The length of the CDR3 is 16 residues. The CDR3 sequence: CASSLTRGQGHTEAFF.

This CDR3 is CSVPPYPGSYGYTF. This rearrangement joins TRBV29-1 to TRBJ1-2; TCRdb returns TRBD1, unconfirmable since there is no DNA. CDR3 length: 14 amino acids. Germline assignment: CDR1 SQVTM and CDR2 ANQGSEA. Complete variable domain (other parts from reference TRBV29-1 and TRBJ1-2): SAVISQKPSRDICQRGTSLTIQCQVDSQVTMMFWYRQQPGQSLTLIATANQGSEATYESGFVIDKFPISRPNLTFSTLTVSNMSPEDSSIYLCSVPPYPGSYGYTFGSGTRLTVV.

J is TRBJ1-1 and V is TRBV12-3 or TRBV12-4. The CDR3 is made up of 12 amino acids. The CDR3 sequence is CASSPTRGSAFF.

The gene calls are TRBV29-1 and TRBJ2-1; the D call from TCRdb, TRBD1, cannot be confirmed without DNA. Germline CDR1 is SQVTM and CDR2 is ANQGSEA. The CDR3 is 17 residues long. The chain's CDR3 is CSVEDPIRGSSYNEQFF.

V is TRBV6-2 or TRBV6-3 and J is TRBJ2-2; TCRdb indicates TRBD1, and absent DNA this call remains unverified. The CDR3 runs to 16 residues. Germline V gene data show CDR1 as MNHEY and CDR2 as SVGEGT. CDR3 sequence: CASTPSGGANTGELFF.

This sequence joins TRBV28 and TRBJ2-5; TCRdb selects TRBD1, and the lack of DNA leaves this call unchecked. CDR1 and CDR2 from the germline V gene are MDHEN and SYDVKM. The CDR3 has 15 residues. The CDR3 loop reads CASSPRDVNQETQYF.

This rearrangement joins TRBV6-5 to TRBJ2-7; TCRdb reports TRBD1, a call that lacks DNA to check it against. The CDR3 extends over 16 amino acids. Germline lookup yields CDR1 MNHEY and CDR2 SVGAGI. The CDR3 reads CASSGPRDRVSYEQYF.

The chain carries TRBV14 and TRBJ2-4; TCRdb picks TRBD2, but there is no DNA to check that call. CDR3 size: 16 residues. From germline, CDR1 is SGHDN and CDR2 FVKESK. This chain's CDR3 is CASSRTSGVAKNIQYF.

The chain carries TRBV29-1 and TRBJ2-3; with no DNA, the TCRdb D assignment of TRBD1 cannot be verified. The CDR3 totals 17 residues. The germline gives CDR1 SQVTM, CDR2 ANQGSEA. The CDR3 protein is CSAKGAGSSISTDTQYF.

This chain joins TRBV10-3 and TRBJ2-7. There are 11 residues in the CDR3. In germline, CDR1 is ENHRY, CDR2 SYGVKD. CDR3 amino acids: CAISPSYEQYF.

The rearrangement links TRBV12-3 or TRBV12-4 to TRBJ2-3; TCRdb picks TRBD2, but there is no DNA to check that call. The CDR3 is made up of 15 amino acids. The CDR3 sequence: CASSYRGAGTDTQYF.